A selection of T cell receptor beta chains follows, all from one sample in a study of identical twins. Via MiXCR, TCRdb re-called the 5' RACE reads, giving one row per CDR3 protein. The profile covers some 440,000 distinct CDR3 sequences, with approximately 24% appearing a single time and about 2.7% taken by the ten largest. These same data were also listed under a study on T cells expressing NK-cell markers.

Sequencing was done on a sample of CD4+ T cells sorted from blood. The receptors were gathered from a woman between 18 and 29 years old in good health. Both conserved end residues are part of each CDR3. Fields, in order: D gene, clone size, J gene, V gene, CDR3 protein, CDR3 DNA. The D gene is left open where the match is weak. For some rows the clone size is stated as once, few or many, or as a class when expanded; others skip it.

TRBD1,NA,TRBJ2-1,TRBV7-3,CASSLAETGDEQFF,TGTGCCAGCAGCTTAGCGGAGACAGGGGATGAGCAGTTCTTC
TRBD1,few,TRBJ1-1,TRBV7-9,CASSLLRTGQTEAFF,TGTGCCAGCAGCCTTTTACGGACAGGGCAAACTGAAGCTTTCTTT
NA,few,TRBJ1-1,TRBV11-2,CASSLEGVGTEAFF,TGTGCCAGCAGCTTAGAAGGGGTAGGGACTGAAGCTTTCTTT
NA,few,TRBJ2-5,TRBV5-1,CASSFIGDAQETQYF,TGCGCCAGCAGCTTCATCGGAGATGCCCAAGAGACCCAGTACTTC
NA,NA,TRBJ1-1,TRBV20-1,CSARDASNPEAFF,TGCAGTGCTAGAGATGCGTCGAATCCTGAAGCTTTCTTT
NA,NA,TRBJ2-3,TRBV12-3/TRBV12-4,CASSTTGFTDTQYF,TGTGCCAGCAGTACCACGGGATTCACAGATACGCAGTATTTT
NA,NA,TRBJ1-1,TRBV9,CASSPRPQSLRAFF,TGTGCCAGCAGCCCACGTCCCCAGTCCCTTAGGGCTTTCTTT
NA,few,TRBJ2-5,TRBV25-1,CASSEWQGGGPETQYF,TGTGCCAGCAGTGAATGGCAGGGAGGGGGTCCGGAGACCCAGTACTTC
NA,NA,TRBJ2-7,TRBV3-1,CASSRVPGLSSYEQYF,TGTGCCAGCAGCCGAGTTCCGGGACTGTCCTCCTACGAGCAGTACTTC
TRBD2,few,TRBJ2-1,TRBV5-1,CASSGTSGARSYNEQFF,TGCGCCAGCAGCGGGACTAGCGGGGCCCGCTCCTACAATGAGCAGTTCTTC
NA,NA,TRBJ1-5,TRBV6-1,CASSRTYDQPQHF,TGTGCCAGCAGCCGGACATACGATCAGCCCCAGCATTTT
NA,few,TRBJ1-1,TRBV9,CASSVDSGDTEAFF,TGTGCCAGCAGCGTAGATTCGGGAGACACTGAAGCTTTCTTT
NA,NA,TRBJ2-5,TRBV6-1,CASSEWAQYF,TGTGCCAGCAGTGAATGGGCCCAGTACTTC
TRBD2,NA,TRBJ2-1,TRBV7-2,CASSWSGSNEQFF,TGTGCCAGCAGCTGGAGCGGGAGTAATGAGCAGTTCTTC
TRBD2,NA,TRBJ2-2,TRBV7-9,CASSLGLKDTGELFF,TGTGCCAGCAGCCTGGGACTAAAAGACACCGGGGAGCTGTTTTTT
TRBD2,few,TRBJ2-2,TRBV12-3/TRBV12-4,CASQSLGGGYTGELFF,TGTGCCAGCCAGTCACTGGGGGGGGGGTACACCGGGGAGCTGTTTTTT
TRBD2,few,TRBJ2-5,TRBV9,CASSDGLLAGGGETQYF,TGTGCCAGCAGCGACGGGTTACTAGCGGGGGGGGGAGAGACCCAGTACTTC
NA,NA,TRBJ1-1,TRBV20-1,CSALHASGEAFF,TGCAGTGCTCTGCATGCTTCAGGAGAAGCTTTCTTT
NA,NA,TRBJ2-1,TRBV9,CASSVWGHNEQFF,TGTGCCAGCAGCGTTTGGGGCCACAATGAGCAGTTCTTC
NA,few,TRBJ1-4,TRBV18,CASSPSTNEKLFF,TGTGCCAGCTCACCCTCAACTAATGAAAAACTGTTTTTT
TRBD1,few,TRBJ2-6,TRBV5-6,CASNSPRWDSPNVLTF,TGTGCCAGCAACTCACCGAGGTGGGACAGCCCCAACGTCCTGACTTTC
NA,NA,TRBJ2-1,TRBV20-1,CSARVAAAANEQFF,TGCAGTGCTAGAGTAGCTGCAGCGGCGAATGAGCAGTTCTTC
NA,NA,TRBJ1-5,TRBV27,CASSGYGMGDQPQHF,TGTGCCAGCAGTGGATACGGGATGGGCGATCAGCCCCAGCATTTT
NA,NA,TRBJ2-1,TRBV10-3,CASWNEARDEQFF,TGTGCCTCCTGGAATGAGGCTCGCGATGAGCAGTTCTTC
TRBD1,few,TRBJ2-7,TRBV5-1,CASSSGKPGQGRYEQYF,TGCGCCAGCAGCTCCGGCAAGCCGGGACAGGGGAGGTACGAGCAGTACTTC
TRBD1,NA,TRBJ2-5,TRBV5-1,CASRPGTGGETQYF,TGCGCCAGCCGCCCCGGGACAGGTGGGGAGACCCAGTACTTC
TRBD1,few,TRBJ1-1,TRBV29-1,CSVNRGLNTEAFF,TGCAGCGTTAACAGGGGTTTGAACACTGAAGCTTTCTTT
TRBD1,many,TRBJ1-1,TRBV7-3,CASSFDRDTEAFF,TGCGCCAGCAGCTTTGACAGGGACACTGAAGCTTTCTTT
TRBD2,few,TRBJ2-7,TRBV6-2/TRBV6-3,CASSQRGGISYEQYF,TGTGCCAGCAGTCAACGGGGGGGTATCTCCTACGAGCAGTACTTC
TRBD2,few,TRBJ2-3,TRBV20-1,CSGGRGKTDTQYF,TGCAGTGGGGGGAGGGGAAAGACAGATACGCAGTATTTT
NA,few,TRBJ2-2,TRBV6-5,CASSYRPANTGELFF,TGTGCCAGCAGTTACCGTCCCGCGAACACCGGGGAGCTGTTTTTT
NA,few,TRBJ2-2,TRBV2,CALGGGLRGELFF,TGTGCCCTGGGGGGGGGCCTTCGCGGGGAGCTGTTTTTT
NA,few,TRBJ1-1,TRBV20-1,CSAKGQVNTEAFF,TGCAGTGCTAAGGGCCAAGTGAACACTGAAGCTTTCTTT